These T cell receptor beta chains were read from a single sample in a study of radiotherapy plus CTLA-4 blockade in lung cancer. Measured with immunoSEQ multiplex PCR; TCRdb has only the in-frame clones, and not every one. The data contain roughly 51,000 clones, 75% to 90% of them seen just once; the ten biggest clones take up 15% to 20%. The material was peripheral blood, obtained from a patient treated with radiotherapy plus ipilimumab. These receptors were obtained from a human donor with non-small cell lung cancer that progressed on radiotherapy plus ipilimumab. Some clones in this sample may be carry-over from other donors' samples. The CDR3 runs from the conserved cysteine through the conserved F or W. The size field is filled for only some rows; it gives once, few, many or a size class.

V gene: TRBV5-4; clone size: -; J gene: TRBJ2-3; CDR3 protein: CASSPFRGEGSDTQYF
V gene: TRBV18; clone size: -; J gene: TRBJ1-4; CDR3 protein: CASSRDRLQGEKLFF
V gene: TRBV6-5; clone size: -; J gene: TRBJ1-5; CDR3 protein: CASSQQGRQPQHF
V gene: TRBV4-1; clone size: -; J gene: TRBJ2-7; CDR3 protein: CASSTPGTGSYEQYF
V gene: TRBV12-5; clone size: -; J gene: TRBJ2-2; CDR3 protein: CASGLGLANTGELFF
V gene: TRBV27; clone size: -; J gene: TRBJ2-7; CDR3 protein: CASRAGTSGSYEQYF
V gene: TRBV5-6; clone size: -; J gene: TRBJ1-2; CDR3 protein: CASRGQVGYGYTF
V gene: TRBV9; clone size: -; J gene: TRBJ1-2; CDR3 protein: CASSVEPLPRLIIYGYTF
V gene: TRBV19; clone size: once; J gene: TRBJ2-7; CDR3 protein: CASSIEAGGTSYEQYF
V gene: TRBV27; clone size: -; J gene: TRBJ2-7; CDR3 protein: CASSLRQTGTGVGEQYF
V gene: TRBV30; clone size: -; J gene: TRBJ1-5; CDR3 protein: CAWSVRRDLQHF
V gene: TRBV7-3; clone size: -; J gene: TRBJ2-3; CDR3 protein: CASSRDLAKGTQYF
V gene: TRBV5-1; clone size: -; J gene: TRBJ2-7; CDR3 protein: CASSLQGSPTEQYF
V gene: TRBV2; clone size: -; J gene: TRBJ1-1; CDR3 protein: CASSPKPSLEAFF
V gene: TRBV28; clone size: few; J gene: TRBJ1-2; CDR3 protein: CASSPTRTGGSYGYTF
V gene: TRBV5-5; clone size: -; J gene: TRBJ2-7; CDR3 protein: CASSLLIGLGYEQYF
V gene: TRBV9; clone size: -; J gene: TRBJ2-5; CDR3 protein: CASSVPGGGETQYF
V gene: TRBV12-5; clone size: once; J gene: TRBJ1-5; CDR3 protein: CASGFGLAGGNQPQHF
V gene: TRBV15; clone size: -; J gene: TRBJ2-5; CDR3 protein: CATSRATGGGGRETQYF
V gene: TRBV5-1; clone size: few; J gene: TRBJ2-3; CDR3 protein: CASSGPLSTDTQYF
V gene: TRBV29-1; clone size: -; J gene: TRBJ2-6; CDR3 protein: CSARDRASGANVLTF
V gene: TRBV27; clone size: -; J gene: TRBJ2-7; CDR3 protein: CASSLGGPTYEQYF
V gene: TRBV9; clone size: -; J gene: TRBJ1-5; CDR3 protein: CASRGSGGGNQPQHF
V gene: TRBV5-1; clone size: -; J gene: TRBJ1-2; CDR3 protein: CASSLDSHYGYTF
V gene: TRBV7-9; clone size: -; J gene: TRBJ1-1; CDR3 protein: CASSLAGGLRTEAFF
V gene: TRBV25-1; clone size: -; J gene: TRBJ1-4; CDR3 protein: CASSVDRGGEKLFF
V gene: TRBV6-5; clone size: -; J gene: TRBJ2-3; CDR3 protein: CASTSSSGGQYF
V gene: TRBV15; clone size: -; J gene: TRBJ2-7; CDR3 protein: CATSRDESPPSF
V gene: TRBV6-1; clone size: -; J gene: TRBJ2-7; CDR3 protein: CASSERGYEQYF
V gene: TRBV5-1; clone size: -; J gene: TRBJ2-7; CDR3 protein: CASSLGQGGYEQYF
V gene: TRBV7-3; clone size: -; J gene: TRBJ1-3; CDR3 protein: CASSLTGTGRGNTIYF
V gene: TRBV5-1; clone size: once; J gene: TRBJ1-3; CDR3 protein: CASSPGQFSGNTIYF
V gene: TRBV5-1; clone size: -; J gene: TRBJ2-7; CDR3 protein: CASSFGNDLAGRSYEQYF
V gene: TRBV7-9; clone size: -; J gene: TRBJ1-3; CDR3 protein: CASSPGTVAAGNAIYF
V gene: TRBV7-2; clone size: -; J gene: TRBJ2-2; CDR3 protein: CASSLNSDPGELFF
V gene: TRBV10-3; clone size: -; J gene: TRBJ2-7; CDR3 protein: CAISEFPHYGGPSDEQYF
V gene: TRBV27; clone size: -; J gene: TRBJ2-1; CDR3 protein: CASSSGLAGGGLNEQFF
V gene: TRBV5-1; clone size: -; J gene: TRBJ2-1; CDR3 protein: CASSPSLLAGVYNEQFF
V gene: TRBV9; clone size: -; J gene: TRBJ1-2; CDR3 protein: CASSPRTGAGFDYGYTF
V gene: TRBV29-1; clone size: -; J gene: TRBJ1-5; CDR3 protein: CSVEDLFTGCNQPQHF
V gene: TRBV7-8; clone size: -; J gene: TRBJ2-1; CDR3 protein: CASSKLADNEQFF
V gene: TRBV29-1; clone size: -; J gene: TRBJ2-7; CDR3 protein: CSAYSGRGEQYF
V gene: TRBV5-1; clone size: -; J gene: TRBJ2-2; CDR3 protein: CASSKLPPVGQGGELFF
V gene: TRBV6-5; clone size: -; J gene: TRBJ2-7; CDR3 protein: CASGRTGPYEQYF
V gene: TRBV5-1; clone size: -; J gene: -; CDR3 protein: CASSLSRGRGYEQYF